What follows are 25 T cell receptor beta chains derived from one specimen sequenced in a study of T-cell memory formation after mild COVID-19. TCRdb ran MiXCR on the 5' RACE reads and lists one entry per CDR3 protein. Of fewer than 450,000 distinct CDR3 sequences listed, less than 25% are singletons. The sequenced sample was PBMCs or a T cell subset sorted from them (not recorded which). These receptors came from an adult woman who had mild COVID-19 (a few samples of this study predate the infection). Cell type and time point are not known.

This clonotype was found a few times. The chain uses TRBV7-3 and TRBJ2-1, with a weak D call TRBD1 (5 bases). The CDR3 length is 11 residues. Germline lookup yields CDR1 SGHTA and CDR2 FQGTGA. Trimming left V 6 bases short and J 12 bases short, with 12 bases between. The DNA for the CDR3 is TGTGCCAGCAGTCCAGGGTATGGGCAGTTCTTC. This gives the protein CASSPGYGQFF.

This clonotype was counted at least ten times. The genes are TRBV29-1 and TRBJ2-1, with a weak D call TRBD1 (7 bases). Trimming pared 4 bases from V and 2 bases from J, leaving 12 bases between. The V gene's germline CDR1 is SQVTM and CDR2 ANQGSEA. The length of the CDR3 is 14 residues. The CDR3 protein is CSVVPGGTYNEQFF. Here the CDR3 DNA reads TGCAGCGTTGTTCCAGGGGGGACCTACAATGAGCAGTTCTTC.

The rearrangement joins TRBV12-3 or TRBV12-4 to TRBJ1-6; D not certain. The CDR3 length is 11 residues. Trimming shortened V by 3 bases and J by 14 bases, and 8 bases separated the two germline ends. The CDR3 sequence is CASSFGQTLHF. In nucleotides, the CDR3 is TGTGCCAGCAGTTTCGGGCAAACCCTCCACTTT.

The V gene is TRBV12-3 or TRBV12-4, the J gene TRBJ2-3; perhaps D is TRBD1 or TRBD2 (6 bases each). V lost 3 bases and J 3 bases, leaving 10 bases between the germline ends. The CDR3 totals 14 residues. The CDR3 DNA is TGTGCCAGCAGTTTCCGAGGGGGGACAGATACGCAGTATTTT. Protein: CASSFRGGTDTQYF.

The V and J genes are TRBV7-2 and TRBJ1-3; no definite D call. The CDR3 has 15 amino acids. Looked up from germline, CDR1 is SGHTA and CDR2 is FQGNSA. The ends were cut back, 5 bases at V and 2 bases at J, with 13 bases in the middle. The CDR3: CASSPRAGTGNTIYF. The CDR3 DNA reads as TGTGCCAGCAGCCCCCGTGCAGGAACTGGAAACACCATATATTTT.

This clonotype appeared many times. This chain links TRBV7-2 with TRBJ2-3; 8 bases are a match to TRBD2. The V and J ends lost 2 bases and 5 bases, in that order; junction bases with no gene match: 0. Germline-derived CDR1 and CDR2 are SGHTA and FQGNSA. This CDR3 has 13 amino acids. DNA of the CDR3: TGTGCCAGCAGCTTACTAGCGGGAGATACGCAGTATTTT. Encoded protein: CASSLLAGDTQYF.

V usage is TRBV7-2 and J usage is TRBJ2-1; D may be TRBD2 (5 bases). Germline V gives CDR1 SGHTA, CDR2 FQGNSA. This CDR3 has 15 residues. Between the trimmed V and J ends, which lost 2 bases and 4 bases, there was a span of 12 bases. The CDR3, as DNA: TGTGCCAGCAGCTTACTAACGGGAACTTACAATGAGCAGTTCTTC. Its translation: CASSLLTGTYNEQFF. Full variable domain (missing parts from reference TRBV7-2 and TRBJ2-1): GAGVSQSPSNKVTEKGKDVELRCDPISGHTALYWYRQSLGQGLEFLIYFQGNSAPDKSGLPSDRFSAERTGGSVSTLTIQRTQQEDSAVYLCASSLLTGTYNEQFFGPGTRLTVL.

This clonotype was observed a handful of times. V gene TRBV12-3 or TRBV12-4 combines with J gene TRBJ2-2; TRBD1 matches 8 bases. After removal of 5 bases from V and 7 bases from J, the junction contained 6 bases not matched to a gene. This CDR3 is 14 amino acids long. In DNA form, the CDR3 reads TGTGCCAGCAGTGTGGACAGGGTTGGCGGGGAGCTGTTTTTT. It yields the protein CASSVDRVGGELFF.

The V call is TRBV7-8, the J call TRBJ1-2; TRBD1 matches at 7 bases. Germline V lookup: CDR1 SGHVS, CDR2 FQNEAQ. The CDR3 covers 16 residues. With 1 base clipped from V and 7 bases from J, the junction kept 12 bases outside the gene matches. The CDR3 region has the DNA TGTGCCAGCAGCTTAGGCCGCGGCAGGGGGAGAGGTGGCTACACCTTC. This encodes CASSLGRGRGRGGYTF. Together with reference TRBV7-8 and TRBJ1-2, the CDR3 gives the full variable domain: GAGVSQSPRYKVAKRGQDVALRCDPISGHVSLFWYQQALGQGPEFLTYFQNEAQLDKSGLPSDRFFAERPEGSVSTLKIQRTQQEDSAVYLCASSLGRGRGRGGYTFGSGTRLTVV.

In its sample, this clonotype was seen a few times. The chain carries TRBV3-1 and TRBJ2-4; D unclear. V lost 0 bases and J 9 bases, leaving 15 bases between the germline ends. Looked up from germline, CDR1 is LGHDT and CDR2 is YNNKEL (reference sequence). The CDR3 is made up of 15 amino acids. The DNA of the CDR3 is TGTGCCAGCAGCCAAGATAGGAAGGGTTGGGGCATTCAGTACTTC. It encodes CASSQDRKGWGIQYF. The variable domain in full, with the rest retrieved from reference TRBV3-1 and TRBJ2-4, is DTAVSQTPKYLVTQMGNDKSIKCEQNLGHDTMYWYKQDSKKFLKIMFSYNNKELIINETVPNRFSPKSPDKAHLNLHINSLELGDSAVYFCASSQDRKGWGIQYFGAGTRLSVL.

The chain carries TRBV24-1 and TRBJ2-1; D is ambiguous. Between the trimmed V and J ends, which lost 3 bases and 7 bases, there was a span of 9 bases. CDR1 KGHDR and CDR2 SFDVKD come from the germline V gene. This CDR3 comprises 13 residues. CDR3 bases: TGTGCCACCAGTGATCCTAATGCGAATGAGCAGTTCTTC. Residues: CATSDPNANEQFF.

This clonotype was observed a handful of times. The V call is TRBV15, the J call TRBJ2-3, with 9 bases matching TRBD2. The ends lost 5 bases at V and 0 bases at J; junction bases unmatched: 6. Germline-derived CDR1 and CDR2 are LNHNV and YYDKDF (reference sequence). CDR3 length: 16 amino acids. Here the CDR3 DNA reads TGTGCCACCAGCTCCGGGACTAGCACCAGCACAGATACGCAGTATTTT. As protein: CATSSGTSTSTDTQYF.

This clonotype has only a few counts. The V call is TRBV6-1, the J call TRBJ2-1; 12 bases match TRBD2. Trimming removed 4 bases from V and 5 bases from J; junction bases left unmatched: 3. Germline V gene data show CDR1 as MNHNS and CDR2 as SASEGT. This CDR3 is built from 15 residues. In nucleotides, the CDR3 is TGTGCCAGCAGTGGAGGACTAGCGGGGAACAATGAGCAGTTCTTC. Residues: CASSGGLAGNNEQFF.

V gene TRBV20-1 combines with J gene TRBJ2-7; 12 bases map to TRBD2. The CDR3 extends over 15 amino acids. V lost 6 bases and J lost 6; bases outside the gene matches: 12. Germline V gene sequence: CDR1 DFQATT, CDR2 SNEGSKA (reference sequence). CDR3 protein: CSALATSGRVGEQYF. The DNA of the CDR3 is TGCAGTGCCCTAGCGACTAGCGGGAGAGTTGGCGAGCAGTACTTC.

The rearrangement uses TRBV11-1 and TRBJ2-7, with a tentative D call TRBD2 (6 bases). CDR1 is SGHAT, CDR2 FQDESV, per germline (reference sequence). V dropped 5 bases and J dropped 7 bases, with 18 bases sitting between them. The CDR3 runs 14 residues. The CDR3 bases are TGTGCCAGCAGCGCATCCGGGACTTCCGGAGAGCAGTACTTC. This encodes CASSASGTSGEQYF.

This clonotype was observed a handful of times. J is TRBJ2-1 and V is TRBV27; 7 bases are shared with TRBD2. V shed 6 bases, J shed 4 bases, and the junction held 12 bases outside the gene matches. The length of the CDR3 is 16 residues. Per the germline V gene, CDR1 is MNHEY and CDR2 is SMNVEV (reference sequence). Here the CDR3 reads CASSHFGTSAYNEQFF. The DNA for the CDR3 is TGTGCCAGCAGCCATTTTGGTACTAGCGCGTACAATGAGCAGTTCTTC.

This clonotype was observed a few times. V usage is TRBV29-1 and J usage is TRBJ2-7; D perhaps matches TRBD2 (7 bases). Germline CDR1 and CDR2: SQVTM and ANQGSEA. The CDR3 is 14 residues long. Trimming pared 6 bases from V and 0 bases from J, leaving 15 bases between. The CDR3 here is CSVVQGRVSYEQYF. In DNA form, the CDR3 reads TGCAGCGTGGTCCAGGGGAGGGTCTCCTACGAGCAGTACTTC.

This clonotype came up a few times. The V and J genes are TRBV12-3 or TRBV12-4 and TRBJ2-5, with D unclear. The CDR3 is 14 residues long. The ends were cut back, 8 bases at V and 2 bases at J, with 15 bases in the middle. The CDR3 sequence: CASGSLVGQETQYF. The CDR3 DNA reads as TGTGCCAGCGGATCTTTGGTGGGACAAGAGACCCAGTACTTC.

This clonotype was seen more than once but under ten times. The chain has TRBV5-1 and TRBJ2-7, with D possibly matching TRBD1 (5 bases). CDR3 length equals 13 residues. V was cut by 4 bases and J by 12 bases, with 20 bases left in between. Per the germline V gene, CDR1 is SGHRS and CDR2 is YFSETQ. The CDR3 loop is CASSPTSDSQRYF. CDR3 sequence (DNA): TGCGCCAGCAGCCCGACCTCAGACAGCCAGCGGTACTTC.

This rearrangement joins TRBV15 to TRBJ1-1; no firm D call. V was pared by 1 base and J by 7 bases, with 7 bases between. The CDR3 spans 12 residues. Germline V gene data show CDR1 as LNHNV and CDR2 as YYDKDF (reference sequence). The CDR3 sequence is CATSRARGEAFF. The CDR3 region has the DNA TGTGCCACCAGCAGAGCCCGGGGTGAAGCTTTCTTT.

The CDR3 is CASSYSQLAGYNEQFF. CDR3 bases: TGTGCCAGCAGTTACTCTCAACTAGCGGGGTACAATGAGCAGTTCTTC. V is TRBV6-2 or TRBV6-3 and J is TRBJ2-1; 10 bases fit TRBD2. Trimming took 0 bases from V and 4 from J; bases not matched to a gene: 3. Germline V lookup: CDR1 MNHEY, CDR2 SVGEGT. CDR3 length: 16 residues.

This clonotype was detected a few times. The chain recombines TRBV15 with TRBJ2-2; 7 bases fit TRBD2. The CDR3 covers 16 residues. V lost 5 bases, J lost 1 base, and 7 bases stayed unmatched. Germline values: CDR1 LNHNV, CDR2 YYDKDF (reference sequence). The CDR3 DNA is TGTGCCACCAGCGCTGGAAGCGGGGAGAACACCGGGGAGCTGTTTTTT. It specifies CATSAGSGENTGELFF.

J is TRBJ2-1 and V is TRBV4-3; the match to TRBD2 covers 11 bases. V was pared by 3 bases and J by 3 bases, with 7 bases of the junction left unmatched. The CDR3 length is 17 residues. Per germline, CDR1 LGHNA and CDR2 YSLEER. The CDR3: CASSQFDLAGGYNEQFF. The CDR3 DNA sequence: TGCGCCAGCAGCCAGTTCGATCTAGCGGGAGGCTACAATGAGCAGTTCTTC.

The chain uses TRBV20-1 and TRBJ2-1; 7 bases are shared with TRBD1. The CDR3 totals 13 residues. J lost 9 bases, V lost 0 bases, and 5 bases had no gene match. The germline gives CDR1 DFQATT, CDR2 SNEGSKA (reference sequence). CDR3 protein: CSAREKGGFEQFF. CDR3 nucleotide sequence: TGCAGTGCTAGAGAGAAAGGGGGCTTTGAGCAGTTCTTC.

The table lists this clonotype with a few counts. The chain carries TRBV5-1 and TRBJ2-3, with a tentative D call TRBD2 (6 bases). Germline CDR1 and CDR2: SGHRS and YFSETQ. Deletions cut 6 bases from V and 4 bases from J, with 18 bases between. The CDR3 has 15 residues. The CDR3 DNA reads as TGCGCCAGCACCTCAGCGGGCGGGCCGGCAGATACGCAGTATTTT. It codes for CASTSAGGPADTQYF. Combining the CDR3 with reference TRBV5-1 and TRBJ2-3 gives the whole variable domain KAGVTQTPRYLIKTRGQQVTLSCSPISGHRSVSWYQQTPGQGLQFLFEYFSETQRNKGNFPGRFSGRQFSNSRSEMNVSTLELGDSALYLCASTSAGGPADTQYFGPGTRLTVL.